A single sample is the source of the 6 T cell receptor beta chains below, sequenced in a study of cytomegalovirus exposure and HLA in healthy donors. The PCR had 60 Vbeta and 13 Jbeta primers. The repertoire was sequenced with immunoSEQ multiplex PCR; TCRdb's copy has only in-frame clones and lacks some. Among more than 150,000 clones listed, 78% were seen once. Sequencing was done on a sample of PBMCs. The receptors here all came from a woman in her 30s in good health and CMV-seropositive.

This chain uses TRBV13 with TRBJ2-3, with D unresolved. CDR1 is PRHDT, CDR2 FYEKMQ, per germline (reference sequence). The CDR3 sequence is 17 residues long. V lost 5 bases to trimming and J lost 2 bases, with 20 bases between them. The CDR3 DNA follows: TGTGCCAGCAGCCCCCCGAGGCACCTACTTGTCACAGATACGCAGTATTTT. Protein sequence: CASSPPRHLLVTDTQYF.

V is TRBV11-2 and J is TRBJ2-3; 7 nucleotides align to TRBD2. The germline CDR1 and CDR2 sequences are SGHAT and FQNNGV. This CDR3 region has 17 residues. V shed 0 bases and J 0 bases; nucleotides not matched to a gene: 6. The CDR3 region is CASSLDERGESTDTQYF. DNA for the CDR3: TGTGCCAGCAGCTTAGATGAACGGGGGGAAAGCACAGATACGCAGTATTTT.

The CDR3 protein is CASSIIAGNTDTQYF. Written as DNA, the CDR3 is TGTGCCAGTAGTATCATCGCGGGCAACACAGATACGCAGTATTTT. V usage is TRBV19 and J usage is TRBJ2-3; D perhaps matches TRBD2 (5 bases). Trimming cost V 3 bases and J 2 bases, with 12 bases left between them. CDR1 is LNHDA and CDR2 is SQIVND in the germline V gene (reference sequence). The CDR3 covers 15 residues.

The V gene is TRBV4-2, the J gene TRBJ2-3; 7 positions match TRBD2. CDR1 and CDR2 from the germline V gene are LGHNA and YNFKEQ. J gave up 3 bases and V 0 bases, and 6 bases lay outside the gene matches. The CDR3 is 16 residues long. CDR3 region: CASSQDIRDYTDTQYF. The CDR3 nucleotides read TGTGCCAGCAGCCAAGATATACGGGACTATACAGATACGCAGTATTTT.

The rearrangement joins TRBV7-2 to TRBJ1-6; 8 bases fit TRBD1. The CDR3 consists of 15 residues. The V and J ends lost 1 base and 5 bases, in that order; junction bases with no gene match: 1. Germline V gene data show CDR1 as SGHTA and CDR2 as FQGNSA. CDR3 in DNA: TGTGCCAGCAGCTTAGGGGGACAGGATAATTCACCCCTCCACTTT. Translation gives CASSLGGQDNSPLHF.

The gene calls are TRBV7-9 and TRBJ1-3; 7 nucleotides match TRBD1. Germline assignment: CDR1 SEHNR and CDR2 FQNEAQ (reference sequence). This CDR3 spans 15 amino acids. With V trimmed by 6 bases and J by 4 bases, 9 bases remained unmatched. The CDR3 region is CASRKRQGEGNTIYF. CDR3 bases: TGTGCCAGCAGAAAGCGACAGGGCGAAGGAAACACCATATATTTT.